The next 2 T cell receptor beta chains were all read from a single sample in a study of identical twins. TCRdb ran MiXCR on the 5' RACE reads and lists one entry per CDR3 protein. The table has fewer than 900,000 distinct CDR3 sequences, 20% to 25% seen once; the top ten hold approximately 4.5%. This sample also belongs to another study, concerning T cells expressing NK-cell markers.

The source material was PBMCs. These receptors were obtained from a young woman in good health.

This chain links TRBV12-3 or TRBV12-4 with TRBJ2-4, with 8 bases matching TRBD2. The V and J ends lost 3 bases and 4 bases, in that order; junction bases with no gene match: 5. The CDR3 totals 15 residues. CDR3 sequence reads: CASSFERGNKNIQYF. The CDR3 region has the DNA TGTGCCAGCAGTTTTGAGCGGGGGAATAAAAACATTCAGTACTTC.

V is TRBV20-1 and J is TRBJ2-3; tentative D call: TRBD2 (6 bases). This CDR3 spans 15 amino acids. Trimming left V 5 bases short and J 3 bases short, with 18 bases between. The V gene's germline CDR1 is DFQATT and CDR2 SNEGSKA (reference sequence). CDR3 amino acids: CSAGPTGVRTDTQYF. CDR3 coding DNA: TGCAGTGCTGGACCAACGGGGGTTCGGACAGATACGCAGTATTTT.